This is a list of T cell receptor beta chains from one sample in a study of blood T cell repertoires in COVID-19. Assay: immunoSEQ multiplex PCR; the TCRdb copy retains only in-frame clones and omits some. The sample records 250,000 to 350,000 clones, approximately 87% being singletons. The specimen sequenced was peripheral blood. The receptors here all came from a woman in her fifties or sixties with active or convalescent COVID-19. CDR3s include the opening cysteine and the closing phenylalanine or tryptophan. A D gene is named only where the DNA matches it firmly. Some rows mark clone size as missing; the rest say once, few, many or name a class of expanded clone.

v_gene	j_gene	abundance	d_gene	len	CDR3aa	CDR3nt
TRBV5-1	TRBJ2-7	.	.	15	CASSPPTGGSPEQYF	TGCGCCAGCAGCCCTCCTACGGGGGGCTCGCCCGAGCAGTACTTC
TRBV27	TRBJ1-1	.	TRBD1	14	CASRPGTASTEAFF	TGTGCCAGCAGGCCCGGGACAGCGAGCACTGAAGCTTTCTTT
TRBV12-3/TRBV12-4	TRBJ1-1	.	.	13	CASSLGGMAEAFF	TGTGCCAGCAGTTTAGGGGGCATGGCTGAAGCTTTCTTT
TRBV19	TRBJ1-2	.	.	12	CASSISEAGYTF	TGTGCCAGTAGTATCTCCGAAGCTGGCTACACCTTC
TRBV19	TRBJ2-1	.	TRBD2	14	CASSLAGVRGEQFF	TGTGCCAGTAGTCTAGCGGGAGTTCGGGGTGAGCAGTTCTTC
TRBV7-9	TRBJ1-1	.	.	13	CASSLPGRARAFF	TGTGCCAGCAGCTTACCCGGCAGGGCGAGGGCTTTCTTT
TRBV12-3/TRBV12-4	TRBJ1-4	.	.	13	CASTYRVSEKLFF	TGTGCCAGCACCTACAGGGTTAGCGAAAAACTGTTTTTT
TRBV29-1	TRBJ1-1	.	TRBD1	13	CSVTGGVITEAFF	TGCAGCGTAACAGGGGGCGTCATCACTGAAGCTTTCTTT
TRBV5-1	TRBJ1-4	.	.	16	CASSSPPGQLNEKLFF	TGCGCCAGCAGCTCGCCGCCAGGGCAGCTGAATGAAAAACTGTTTTTT
TRBV7-2	TRBJ1-4	few	TRBD1	15	CASSPAGTVNEKLFF	TGTGCCAGCAGCCCCGCCGGGACAGTTAATGAAAAACTGTTTTTT
TRBV3-1/TRBV3-2	TRBJ1-2	few	.	14	CASSPYSDSKGYTF	TGTGCCAGCAGCCCTTATTCCGACAGTAAGGGCTACACCTTC
TRBV19	TRBJ1-1	.	.	11	CASSPNTEAFF	TGTGCCAGTAGTCCTAACACTGAAGCTTTCTTT
TRBV5-1	TRBJ1-2	.	TRBD1	14	CASSTGQGVYGYTF	TGCGCCAGCAGCACGGGACAGGGCGTCTATGGCTACACCTTC
TRBV18	TRBJ2-7	.	.	13	CASSPRGGHEQYF	TGTGCCAGCTCACCCCGAGGGGGTCACGAGCAGTACTTC
TRBV4-1	TRBJ1-6	.	.	16	CASSQDSAGINSPLHF	TGCGCCAGCAGCCAAGATTCCGCAGGGATCAATTCACCCCTCCACTTT
TRBV5-4	TRBJ2-7	few	.	15	CASSLAPGTSYEQYF	TGTGCCAGCAGCTTGGCTCCGGGGACTTCCTACGAGCAGTACTTC
TRBV4-3	TRBJ2-3	.	TRBD2	15	CASSRTSGSTDTQYF	TGCGCCAGCAGCCGGACTAGCGGAAGCACAGATACGCAGTATTTT
TRBV27	TRBJ1-1	.	.	14	CASRPDLTNTEAFF	TGTGCCAGCAGACCGGACTTAACGAACACTGAAGCTTTCTTT
TRBV27	TRBJ1-1	.	.	13	CASSRREELKAFF	TGTGCCAGCTCGAGGAGGGAGGAACTTAAAGCTTTCTTT
TRBV7-8	TRBJ1-2	.	TRBD1	13	CASSFGQADGYTF	TGTGCCAGCAGCTTCGGACAGGCCGATGGCTACACCTTC
TRBV7-2	TRBJ2-6	.	.	15	CASSARASGANVLTF	TGTGCCAGCAGCGCCAGGGCCTCTGGGGCCAACGTCCTGACTTTC
TRBV20-1	TRBJ2-7	once	.	14	CSASRGSGTYEQYF	TGCAGTGCTAGTAGGGGGAGTGGAACCTACGAGCAGTACTTC
TRBV25-1	TRBJ1-1	.	.	13	CASSEYAHTEAFF	TGTGCCAGCAGTGAATATGCGCACACTGAAGCTTTCTTT
TRBV2	TRBJ1-3	.	.	13	CASSGPPLDTIYF	TGTGCCAGCAGTGGGCCCCCCCTGGACACCATATATTTT
TRBV21-1	TRBJ1-1	.	.	16	CASKGTGWGMNTEAFF	TGTGCCAGCAAAGGGACAGGGTGGGGGATGAACACTGAAGCTTTCTTT
TRBV27	TRBJ1-5	.	.	13	CASSLTRNQPQHF	TGTGCCAGCAGTTTAACTCGCAATCAGCCCCAGCATTTT
TRBV5-4	TRBJ1-3	few	TRBD1	17	CASSLGRTGSSGNTIYF	TGTGCCAGCAGCTTGGGAAGGACAGGGTCCTCTGGAAACACCATATATTTT